Listed here is a single T cell receptor (beta chain). A few counts support this clonotype. No antigen is known for it. No much larger clone is present one base from it, and per-base qualities are unavailable. The germline V and J ends show losses of 6 bases and 5 bases respectively, and no gene match explains 10 bases of the junction. Via the germline V gene, CDR1 is KGHSH and CDR2 LQKENI. The CDR3 spans 14 residues, from the cysteine through the phenylalanine. Only the CDR3 DNA stays, 42 bases, in frame from base 1. The roughly 39 donors, aged about 6 to 100 years, were systemically healthy Caucasian individuals from Russia. Each donor gave approximately 9.3 milliliters of peripheral blood, collected into EDTA-treated Vacutainer tubes. PBMCs were isolated by Ficoll-Paque density-gradient centrifugation, with at least 6 million obtained per sample. Total RNA, at least 6 micrograms per sample, was extracted from PBMCs with Trizol reagent. For every donor, an aliquot of PBMCs went through flow cytometry to measure the percentages of naive CD45RAhigh/CD27high T cells.

This sample was included in a study of blood T cells in healthy people across ages (dated by TCRdb to the mid-2010s). A note on the overall study: In model experiments, roughly one uniquely barcoded TCR beta cDNA molecule per two T cells was captured by template switching. Age-related changes in TCR beta repertoire diversity were measured in the study by deep sequencing normalized with unique cDNA molecular identifiers. The donors were split into four age groups: young (average about 15 years), middle-aged (roughly 40), aged (62) and long-lived (more than 80). To avoid experimental bias, donors of different ages were spread randomly across the sequencing lanes. Using the same blood draw, the study looked at two additional independent replicas of 1 million unique cDNA reads for two donors, one aged 18 to 30 and the other aged 80 or older. Paper-wide results and their limitations: Estimates of total diversity based on one million sequenced T cells were regarded as lower bounds and as underestimates. The percentage of naive T cells measured by flow cytometry correlated strongly with observed TCR beta diversity. The long-lived group showed more naive CD4+ T cells, fewer expanded clones and increased TCR diversity than the aged group, suggesting age selection. Since profiling was done on bulk unsorted PBMCs, naive and antigen-experienced compartments could not be conclusively compared. Donor CMV infection status was unknown, potentially confounding age-related changes in expanded clonotypes. Observed TCR beta diversity per million T cells fell roughly linearly with age, and a significant reduction was already apparent by age around 40.

The library was prepared using 5' RACE. Sequencing took place on an Illumina HiSeq 2500. A second PCR of roughly 7 to 11 cycles was performed with a sample-barcoded 5' primer and a J-beta primer mix. A unique molecular identifier was introduced onto each TCR beta cDNA molecule by a template-switch 5' adaptor carrying 12 random nucleotides. Each sample yielded at least 3 million CDR3-containing paired-end reads. First-strand cDNA synthesis was performed from all RNA using the Mint cDNA synthesis kit, with priming by a TRBC-specific oligonucleotide. After uracil-DNA glycosylase treatment, a first 18-cycle PCR used universal primers M1SS and BC2_uni_R on all cDNA. On the study's bioinformatics: Each sample was normalized by randomly selecting 1 million high-quality reads, each carrying a distinct molecular identifier. Reads sharing molecular identifiers were discarded rather than binned into consensus sequences. CDR3 identification, clonotype clustering and error correction used MiTCR with a Q25 quality threshold and the strictest error-elimination algorithm. A nonparametric unseen species model with Euler transformation was used to estimate lower-bound total TCR beta diversity. TCRdb ran its own pipeline on the public reads, namely fastp trimming at Q25 and MiXCR clone calling, and kept in-frame beta chains. Rows matching on CDR3 protein sequence are summarized as one entry with the most common DNA and genes. The V and J calls were determined by TCRdb, not by the authors. The sample table records 1.5 million to 2 million distinct CDR3 sequences; around half of these occur just once. In total, the top ten clones hold over 2% of the sample.

The sequence joins TRBV18 to TRBJ2-7, and TRBD1 aligns with 7 junction nucleotides. The clonotype originates from a woman aged 35 to 49 in good health. The sample consisted of blood. The CDR3 region has the sequence CASSPGQFFHEQYF. The sequence in DNA is TGTGCCAGCTCCCCGGGACAGTTTTTCCACGAGCAGTACTTC.